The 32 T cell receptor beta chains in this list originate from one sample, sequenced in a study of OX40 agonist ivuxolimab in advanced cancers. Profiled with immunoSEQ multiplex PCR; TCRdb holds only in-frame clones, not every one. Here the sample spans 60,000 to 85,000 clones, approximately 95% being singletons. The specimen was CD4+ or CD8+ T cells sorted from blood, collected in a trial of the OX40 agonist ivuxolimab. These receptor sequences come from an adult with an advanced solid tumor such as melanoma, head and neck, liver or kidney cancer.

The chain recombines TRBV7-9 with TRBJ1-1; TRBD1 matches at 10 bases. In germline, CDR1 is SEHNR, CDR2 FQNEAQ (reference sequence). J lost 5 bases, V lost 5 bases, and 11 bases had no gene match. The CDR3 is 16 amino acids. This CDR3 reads CASSVGQGEAITEAFF. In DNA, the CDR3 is TGTGCCAGCAGCGTCGGACAGGGGGAGGCTATTACTGAAGCTTTCTTT.

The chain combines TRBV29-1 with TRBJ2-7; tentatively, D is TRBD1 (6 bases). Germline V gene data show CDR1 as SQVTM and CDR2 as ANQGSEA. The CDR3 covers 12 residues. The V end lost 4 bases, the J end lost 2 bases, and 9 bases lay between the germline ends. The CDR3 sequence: CSVVDSPYEQYF. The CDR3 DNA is TGCAGCGTTGTGGACAGTCCCTACGAGCAGTACTTC.

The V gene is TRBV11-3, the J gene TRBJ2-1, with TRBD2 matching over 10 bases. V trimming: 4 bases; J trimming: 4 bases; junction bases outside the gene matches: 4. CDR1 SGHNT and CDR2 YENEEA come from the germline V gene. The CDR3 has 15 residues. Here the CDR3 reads CASSSTSGDYNEQFF. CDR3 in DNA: TGTGCCAGCAGCTCTACTAGCGGGGATTACAATGAGCAGTTCTTC.

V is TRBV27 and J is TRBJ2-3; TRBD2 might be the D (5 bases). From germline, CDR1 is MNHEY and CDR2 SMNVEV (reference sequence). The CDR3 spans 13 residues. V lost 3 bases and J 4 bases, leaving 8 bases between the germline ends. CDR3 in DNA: TGTGCCAGCAGTTTTGGACTGCCAGATACGCAGTATTTT. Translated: CASSFGLPDTQYF.

For the CDR3, the DNA is TGTGCCAGCAGCTTAGCGGGGGGAACTACAGATACGCAGTATTTT. Translated: CASSLAGGTTDTQYF. J is TRBJ2-3 and V is TRBV7-2; perhaps TRBD2 as D (6 bases). The CDR3 has 15 amino acids. V lost 0 bases to trimming and J lost 3 bases, with 10 bases between them. CDR1 SGHTA and CDR2 FQGNSA come from the germline V gene.

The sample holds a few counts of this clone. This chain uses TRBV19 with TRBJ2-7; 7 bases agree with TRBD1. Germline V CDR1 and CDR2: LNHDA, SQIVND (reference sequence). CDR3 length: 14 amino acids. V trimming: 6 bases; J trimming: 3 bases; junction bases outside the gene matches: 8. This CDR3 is CASSRDRSFYEQYF. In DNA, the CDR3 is TGTGCCAGTAGCCGGGACAGAAGTTTCTACGAGCAGTACTTC.

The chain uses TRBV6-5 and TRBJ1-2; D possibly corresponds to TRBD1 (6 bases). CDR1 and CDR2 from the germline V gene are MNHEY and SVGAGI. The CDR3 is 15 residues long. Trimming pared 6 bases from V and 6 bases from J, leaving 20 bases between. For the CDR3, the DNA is TGTGCCAGCAGCCCCGCAGACAGGATGGTCGATGGCTACACCTTC. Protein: CASSPADRMVDGYTF.

CDR3 sequence (DNA): TGTGCCAGCAGCTTAGACACCTCAGGCCCCTACGAGCAGTACTTC. Protein: CASSLDTSGPYEQYF. This sequence joins TRBV7-2 and TRBJ2-7; D gene uncertain. Germline-derived CDR1 and CDR2 are SGHTA and FQGNSA. The ends were cut back, 1 base at V and 2 bases at J, with 12 bases in the middle. The length of the CDR3 is 15 residues.

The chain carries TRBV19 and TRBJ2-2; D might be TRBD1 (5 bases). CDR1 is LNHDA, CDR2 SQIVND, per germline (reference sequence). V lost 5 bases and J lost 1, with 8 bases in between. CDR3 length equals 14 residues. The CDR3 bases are TGTGCCAGTAGTTGGGGCCTGAACACCGGGGAGCTGTTTTTT. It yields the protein CASSWGLNTGELFF. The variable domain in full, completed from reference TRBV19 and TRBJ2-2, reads DGGITQSPKYLFRKEGQNVTLSCEQNLNHDAMYWYRQDPGQGLRLIYYSQIVNDFQKGDIAEGYSVSREKKESFPLTVTSAQKNPTAFYLCASSWGLNTGELFFGEGSRLTVL.

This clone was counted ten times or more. The CDR3 is CASSLSGQGDGYTF. The CDR3 DNA follows: TGTGCCAGCAGTTTAAGTGGACAGGGGGATGGCTACACCTTC. V and J are TRBV28 and TRBJ1-2; TRBD1 matches at 10 bases. The CDR3 consists of 14 residues. Germline V gives CDR1 MDHEN, CDR2 SYDVKM. The V and J ends lost 2 bases and 6 bases, in that order; junction bases with no gene match: 3.

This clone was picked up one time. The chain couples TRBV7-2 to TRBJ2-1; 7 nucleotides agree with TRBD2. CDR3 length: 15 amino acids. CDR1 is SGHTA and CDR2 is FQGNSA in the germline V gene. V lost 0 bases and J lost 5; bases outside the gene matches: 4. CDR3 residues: CASSLARGGHNEQFF. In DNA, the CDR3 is TGTGCCAGCAGCTTAGCGCGCGGGGGTCACAATGAGCAGTTCTTC.

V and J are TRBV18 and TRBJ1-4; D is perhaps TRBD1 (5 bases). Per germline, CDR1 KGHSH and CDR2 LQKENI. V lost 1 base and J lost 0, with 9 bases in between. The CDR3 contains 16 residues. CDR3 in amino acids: CASSPRTPATNEKLFF. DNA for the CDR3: TGTGCCAGCTCACCACGGACACCTGCAACTAATGAAAAACTGTTTTTT.

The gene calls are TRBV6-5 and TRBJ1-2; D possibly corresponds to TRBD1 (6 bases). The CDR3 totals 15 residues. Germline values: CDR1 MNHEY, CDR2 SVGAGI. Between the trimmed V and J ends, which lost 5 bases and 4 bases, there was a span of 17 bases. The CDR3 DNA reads TGTGCCAGCAGTCGGACCGAGTGGGGGCCCTATGGCTACACCTTC. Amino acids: CASSRTEWGPYGYTF.

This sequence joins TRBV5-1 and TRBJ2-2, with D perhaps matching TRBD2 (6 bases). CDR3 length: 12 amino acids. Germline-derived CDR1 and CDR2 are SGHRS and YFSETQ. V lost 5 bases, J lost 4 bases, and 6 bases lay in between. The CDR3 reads CASRGGTGELFF. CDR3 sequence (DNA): TGCGCCAGCAGGGGGGGCACCGGGGAGCTGTTTTTT.

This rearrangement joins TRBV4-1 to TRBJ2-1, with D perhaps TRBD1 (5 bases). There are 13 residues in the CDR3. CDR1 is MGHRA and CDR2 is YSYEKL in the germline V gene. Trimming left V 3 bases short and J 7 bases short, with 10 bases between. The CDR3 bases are TGCGCCAGCAGCCAGACAGAACCTAATGAGCAGTTCTTC. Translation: CASSQTEPNEQFF.

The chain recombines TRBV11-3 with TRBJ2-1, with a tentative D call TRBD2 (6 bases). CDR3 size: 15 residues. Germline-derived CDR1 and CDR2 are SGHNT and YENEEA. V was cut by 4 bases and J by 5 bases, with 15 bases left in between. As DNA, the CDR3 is TGTGCCAGCAGCTGGGACGGCGGGGCCCACAATGAGCAGTTCTTC. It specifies CASSWDGGAHNEQFF.

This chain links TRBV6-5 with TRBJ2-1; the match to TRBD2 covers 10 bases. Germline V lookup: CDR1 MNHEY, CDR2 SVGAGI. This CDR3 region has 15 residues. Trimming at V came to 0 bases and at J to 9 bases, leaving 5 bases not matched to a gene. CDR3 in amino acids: CASSYSSGRMAEQFF. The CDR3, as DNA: TGTGCCAGCAGTTACTCTAGCGGGAGGATGGCTGAGCAGTTCTTC.

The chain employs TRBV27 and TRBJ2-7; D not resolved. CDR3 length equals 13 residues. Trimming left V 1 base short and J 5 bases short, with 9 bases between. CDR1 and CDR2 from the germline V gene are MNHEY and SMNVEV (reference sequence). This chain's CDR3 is CASSLLAHNEQYF. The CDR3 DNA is TGTGCCAGCAGTTTATTGGCCCATAACGAGCAGTACTTC.

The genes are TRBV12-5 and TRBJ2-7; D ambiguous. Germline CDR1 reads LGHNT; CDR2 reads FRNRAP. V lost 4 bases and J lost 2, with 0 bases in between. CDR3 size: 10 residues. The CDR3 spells CASGSYEQYF. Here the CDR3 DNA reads TGTGCTAGTGGTTCCTACGAGCAGTACTTC. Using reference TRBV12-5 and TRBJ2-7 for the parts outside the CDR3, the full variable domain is DARVTQTPRHKVTEMGQEVTMRCQPILGHNTVFWYRQTMMQGLELLAYFRNRAPLDDSGMPKDRFSAEMPDATLATLKIQPSEPRDSAVYFCASGSYEQYFGPGTRLTVT.

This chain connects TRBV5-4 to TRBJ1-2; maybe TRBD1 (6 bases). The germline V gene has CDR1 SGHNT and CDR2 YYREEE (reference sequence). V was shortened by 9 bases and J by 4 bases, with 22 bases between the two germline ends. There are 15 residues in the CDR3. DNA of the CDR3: TGTGCCACCCAAGGGGACAAGGGCCCGAGCTATGGCTACACCTTC. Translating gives CATQGDKGPSYGYTF.

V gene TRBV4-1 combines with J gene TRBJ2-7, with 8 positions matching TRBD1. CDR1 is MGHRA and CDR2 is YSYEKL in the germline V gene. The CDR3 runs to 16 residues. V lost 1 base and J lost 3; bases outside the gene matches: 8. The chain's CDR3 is CASSQGATGDIYEQYF. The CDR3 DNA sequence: TGCGCCAGCAGCCAAGGGGCGACAGGGGATATCTACGAGCAGTACTTC.

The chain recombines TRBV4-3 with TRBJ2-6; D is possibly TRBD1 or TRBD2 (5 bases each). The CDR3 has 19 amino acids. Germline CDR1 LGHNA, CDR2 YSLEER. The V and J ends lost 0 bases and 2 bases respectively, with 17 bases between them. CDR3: CASSQEVLGRAPGANVLTF. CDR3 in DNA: TGCGCCAGCAGCCAAGAAGTGCTGGGACGAGCTCCTGGGGCCAACGTCCTGACTTTC.

CDR3 sequence (DNA): TGTGCCAGCAGTTACTCGAAAGGTCCGTACGAGCAGTACTTC. Translated, it gives CASSYSKGPYEQYF. The chain joins TRBV6-5 to TRBJ2-7, with D hard to call. The CDR3 sequence is 14 residues long. Trimming took 0 bases from V and 4 from J, leaving 10 bases between them. Germline CDR1 and CDR2: MNHEY and SVGAGI.

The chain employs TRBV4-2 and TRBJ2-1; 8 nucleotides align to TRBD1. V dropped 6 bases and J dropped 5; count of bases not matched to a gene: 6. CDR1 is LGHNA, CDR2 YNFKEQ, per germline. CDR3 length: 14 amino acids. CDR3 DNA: TGTGCCAGCAGGCAGACAGGGGAGAACAATGAGCAGTTCTTC. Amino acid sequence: CASRQTGENNEQFF.

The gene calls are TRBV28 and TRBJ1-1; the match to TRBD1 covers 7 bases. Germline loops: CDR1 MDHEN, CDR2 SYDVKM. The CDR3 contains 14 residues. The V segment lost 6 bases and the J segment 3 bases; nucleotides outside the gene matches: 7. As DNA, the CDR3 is TGTGCCAGCAGCCGGGACAGACCATACACTGAAGCTTTCTTT. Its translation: CASSRDRPYTEAFF.

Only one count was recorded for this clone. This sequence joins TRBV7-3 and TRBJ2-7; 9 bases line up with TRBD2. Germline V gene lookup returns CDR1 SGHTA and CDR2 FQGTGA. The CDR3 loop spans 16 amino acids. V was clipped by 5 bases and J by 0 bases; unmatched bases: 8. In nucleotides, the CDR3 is TGTGCCAGCAGCCCCCGACTAGCGGAAAGCTCCTACGAGCAGTACTTC. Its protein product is CASSPRLAESSYEQYF.

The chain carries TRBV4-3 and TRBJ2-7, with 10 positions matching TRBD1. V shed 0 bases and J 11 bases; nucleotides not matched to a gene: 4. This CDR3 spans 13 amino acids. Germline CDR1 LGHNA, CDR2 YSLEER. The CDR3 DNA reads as TGCGCCAGCAGCCAAGATAGTGGACAGGGGGAGTACTTC. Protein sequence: CASSQDSGQGEYF.

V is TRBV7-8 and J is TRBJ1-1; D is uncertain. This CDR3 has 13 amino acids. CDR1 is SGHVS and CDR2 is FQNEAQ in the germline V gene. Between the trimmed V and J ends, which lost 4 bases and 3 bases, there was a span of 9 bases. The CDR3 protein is CASSSGWDTEAFF. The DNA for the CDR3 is TGTGCCAGCAGCTCCGGGTGGGACACTGAAGCTTTCTTT.

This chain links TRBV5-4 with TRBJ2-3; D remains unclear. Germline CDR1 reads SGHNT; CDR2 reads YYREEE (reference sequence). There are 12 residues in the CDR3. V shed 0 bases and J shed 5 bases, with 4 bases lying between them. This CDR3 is CASSLDLDTQYF. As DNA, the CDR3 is TGTGCCAGCAGCTTGGATCTAGATACGCAGTATTTT.

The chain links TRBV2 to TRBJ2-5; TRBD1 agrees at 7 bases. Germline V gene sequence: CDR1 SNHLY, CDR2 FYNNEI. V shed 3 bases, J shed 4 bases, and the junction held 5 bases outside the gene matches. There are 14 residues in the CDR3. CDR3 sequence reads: CASSDEGARETQYF. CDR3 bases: TGTGCCAGCAGTGATGAGGGGGCGCGAGAGACCCAGTACTTC.

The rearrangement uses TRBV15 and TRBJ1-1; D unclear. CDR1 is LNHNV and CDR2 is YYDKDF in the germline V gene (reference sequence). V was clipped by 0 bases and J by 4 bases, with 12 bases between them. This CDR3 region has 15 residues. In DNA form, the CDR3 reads TGTGCCACCAGCAGAGAGGGCTGGGTCCCCACTGAAGCTTTCTTT. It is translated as CATSREGWVPTEAFF.

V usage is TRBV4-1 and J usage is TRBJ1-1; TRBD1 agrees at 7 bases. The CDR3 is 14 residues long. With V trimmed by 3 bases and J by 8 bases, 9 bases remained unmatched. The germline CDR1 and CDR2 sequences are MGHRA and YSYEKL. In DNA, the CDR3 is TGCGCCAGCAGCCACGCCGGGACAGCAAAAGAAGCTTTCTTT. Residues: CASSHAGTAKEAFF.